The 27 T cell receptor beta chains below were found in one sample sequenced in a study of T cell responses to AZD1222 COVID-19 vaccine. Produced via immunoSEQ multiplex PCR; TCRdb's table is partial and in-frame only. The table records more than 40,000 clones, roughly 91% of them present only once. The material sequenced was peripheral blood, taken 28 days after the second AZD1222 dose. These receptors came from an adult who received the AZD1222 COVID-19 vaccine.

The genes are TRBV21-1 and TRBJ1-2. TRBV21-1 is a pseudogene segment. The CDR3 sequence is 14 residues long. The DNA for the CDR3 is TGTGCCAGCAGCAAAGTGGAGGGCTACTATGGCTACACCTTC. This sequence encodes CASSKVEGYYGYTF.

This chain connects TRBV27 to TRBJ1-1, with a tentative D call TRBD1 (5 bases). CDR3 size: 14 residues. CDR1 and CDR2 from the germline V gene are MNHEY and SMNVEV (reference sequence). With 6 bases removed from V and 1 base from J, the gap between germline ends came to 12 bases. CDR3: CASRGVGRNTEAFF. The CDR3, as DNA: TGTGCCAGCAGGGGGGTCGGAAGGAACACTGAAGCTTTCTTT.

This chain connects TRBV15 to TRBJ2-2; tentatively, D is TRBD1 (6 bases). Trimming took 5 bases from V and 1 from J, leaving 17 bases between them. CDR3 size: 17 residues. CDR1 and CDR2 (germline): LNHNV, YYDKDF (reference sequence). Written as DNA, the CDR3 is TGTGCCACCAGCGGGCTTTCAGGGGTTTTGAACACCGGGGAGCTGTTTTTT. Protein: CATSGLSGVLNTGELFF.

The chain is built from TRBV20-1 and TRBJ2-7, with TRBD1 matching 7 bases. This CDR3 has 11 residues. Germline CDR1 DFQATT, CDR2 SNEGSKA (reference sequence). The V segment lost 2 bases and the J segment 5 bases; nucleotides outside the gene matches: 0. The CDR3 loop is CSARRGHEQYF. CDR3 nucleotides: TGCAGTGCTAGAAGGGGGCACGAGCAGTACTTC.

The chain combines TRBV7-2 with TRBJ2-3; D gene uncertain. V was clipped by 4 bases and J by 4 bases, with 9 bases between them. The CDR3 spans 13 residues. Germline-derived CDR1 and CDR2 are SGHTA and FQGNSA. The CDR3 reads CASSSNIPDTQYF. As DNA, the CDR3 is TGTGCCAGCAGCTCAAACATCCCAGATACGCAGTATTTT.

This clone was counted once. This chain links TRBV9 with TRBJ1-6, with 7 positions matching TRBD1. With V trimmed by 0 bases and J by 9 bases, 6 bases remained unmatched. Germline V gives CDR1 SGDLS, CDR2 YYNGEE. The CDR3 loop spans 15 amino acids. This CDR3 is CASSVADRAASPLHF. The CDR3 nucleotides are TGTGCCAGCAGCGTAGCTGACAGGGCGGCTTCACCCCTCCACTTT.

V usage is TRBV5-1 and J usage is TRBJ1-6, with 9 nucleotides matching TRBD1. This CDR3 region has 14 residues. With V trimmed by 4 bases and J by 7 bases, 3 bases remained unmatched. Per the germline V gene, CDR1 is SGHRS and CDR2 is YFSETQ. The CDR3 coding sequence is TGCGCCAGCAGCCGGGACAGGGACAATTCACCCCTCCACTTT. This gives the protein CASSRDRDNSPLHF.

J is TRBJ1-3 and V is TRBV14, with D uncertain. This CDR3 comprises 14 residues. The V gene's germline CDR1 is SGHDN and CDR2 FVKESK. V shed 2 bases and J shed 5 bases, with 10 bases lying between them. The CDR3, as DNA: TGTGCCAGCAGCCAAATACAGCTAAGAAACACCATATATTTT. Translating gives CASSQIQLRNTIYF.

This chain uses TRBV24-1 with TRBJ2-5; D unclear. Germline CDR1 KGHDR, CDR2 SFDVKD. CDR3 length: 12 amino acids. V lost 6 bases to trimming and J lost 5 bases, with 9 bases between them. DNA of the CDR3: TGTGCCACCAGTCAAAATGCGGAGACCCAGTACTTC. Translating gives CATSQNAETQYF.

The rearrangement links TRBV14 to TRBJ1-4, with D tentatively TRBD1 (5 bases). The V end was cut by 2 bases, the J end by 8 bases, with 18 bases between. The CDR3 spans 16 residues. The germline CDR1 and CDR2 sequences are SGHDN and FVKESK. The CDR3 region is CASSQSGAPRREKLFF. As DNA, the CDR3 is TGTGCCAGCAGCCAATCCGGGGCTCCCAGGCGGGAAAAACTGTTTTTT.

This chain joins TRBV9 and TRBJ2-7; 10 bases align to TRBD2. J gave up 6 bases and V 3 bases, and 6 bases lay outside the gene matches. This CDR3 is 14 amino acids long. The germline V gene encodes CDR1 SGDLS and CDR2 YYNGEE. CDR3 protein: CASSASGGASEQYF. CDR3 coding DNA: TGTGCCAGCAGCGCCAGCGGGGGGGCCTCCGAGCAGTACTTC.

On this clone itself: The DNA is left out, because the CDR3 cannot be placed on it with certainty; the CDR3 is given as TCRdb lists it. This rearrangement joins TRBV21-1 to TRBJ1-2; the table gives TRBD1 as D, unverified against the DNA. TRBV21-1 corresponds to a pseudogene. The CDR3 is 16 amino acids long, termini counted. The CDR3 loop is CASSNFGTGINYGYTF.

The chain is built from TRBV10-1 and TRBJ2-1; 8 bases are a match to TRBD2. The CDR3 contains 16 residues. The ends lost 0 bases at V and 7 bases at J; junction bases unmatched: 8. Germline V gene sequence: CDR1 WNHNN, CDR2 SYGVQD (reference sequence). For the CDR3, the DNA is TGCGCCAGCAGTGAGTCTCGCGGGGGGACCATTAATGAGCAGTTCTTC. Residues: CASSESRGGTINEQFF.

The V and J genes are TRBV18 and TRBJ1-1, with 12 bases that match TRBD1. Germline loops: CDR1 KGHSH, CDR2 LQKENI. The CDR3 has 16 amino acids. After removal of 3 bases from V and 1 base from J, the junction contained 3 bases not matched to a gene. The CDR3: CASSPGTGGPNTEAFF. CDR3 bases: TGTGCCAGCTCACCTGGGACAGGGGGCCCGAACACTGAAGCTTTCTTT.

The genes are TRBV27 and TRBJ1-2; D gene ambiguous. V dropped 5 bases and J dropped 4 bases, with 20 bases sitting between them. The germline V gene encodes CDR1 MNHEY and CDR2 SMNVEV (reference sequence). The CDR3 is made up of 16 amino acids. CDR3 nucleotide sequence: TGTGCCAGCAGTCCCCCCTCCGGCCTACGCTTCTATGGCTACACCTTC. It yields the protein CASSPPSGLRFYGYTF.

The V gene is TRBV27, the J gene TRBJ1-1; D uncertain. Germline V gene sequence: CDR1 MNHEY, CDR2 SMNVEV (reference sequence). V lost 5 bases and J lost 0, with 16 bases in between. There are 16 residues in the CDR3. The CDR3: CASSPLGRAVNTEAFF. The CDR3 DNA sequence: TGTGCCAGCAGTCCACTTGGGCGGGCGGTGAACACTGAAGCTTTCTTT.

V gene TRBV24-1 combines with J gene TRBJ2-1; D is tentatively TRBD1 or TRBD2 (6 bases each). V was trimmed by 6 bases and J by 7 bases, leaving 15 bases between them. Germline V CDR1 and CDR2: KGHDR, SFDVKD. This CDR3 contains 14 residues. CDR3 DNA sequence: TGTGCCACCAGTCGGGGGCTAGCTGCGAATGAGCAGTTCTTC. Encoded protein: CATSRGLAANEQFF.

The rearrangement uses TRBV7-9 and TRBJ1-1; D not certain. The CDR3 is 13 residues long. Trimming removed 1 base from V and 5 bases from J, with 8 bases in between. Germline V gene data show CDR1 as SEHNR and CDR2 as FQNEAQ (reference sequence). In DNA form, the CDR3 reads TGTGCCAGCAGCTTAGAGCGGGATACTGAAGCTTTCTTT. It codes for CASSLERDTEAFF.

The chain is built from TRBV6-1 and TRBJ1-1; no definite D call. The CDR3 runs 13 residues. From germline, CDR1 is MNHNS and CDR2 SASEGT. V was cut by 2 bases and J by 1 base, with 5 bases left in between. CDR3 region: CASSESQNTEAFF. CDR3 sequence (DNA): TGTGCCAGCAGTGAAAGTCAGAACACTGAAGCTTTCTTT.

This rearrangement joins TRBV30 to TRBJ1-1; D possibly corresponds to TRBD1 (5 bases). Germline-derived CDR1 and CDR2 are GTSNPN and SVGIG (reference sequence). Trimming took 3 bases from V and 2 from J, leaving 19 bases between them. This CDR3 has 16 residues. The CDR3 DNA follows: TGTGCCTGGAGACGGTCCAGGGTGGGGGAAAACACTGAAGCTTTCTTT. It is translated as CAWRRSRVGENTEAFF.

This rearrangement joins TRBV7-2 to TRBJ1-1; D remains ambiguous. The germline V and J ends were trimmed by 4 bases and 1 base, with 7 bases remaining between them. The CDR3 loop spans 13 amino acids. CDR1 SGHTA and CDR2 FQGNSA come from the germline V gene. CDR3 sequence reads: CASSSDWNTEAFF. The DNA for the CDR3 is TGTGCCAGCAGCTCGGACTGGAACACTGAAGCTTTCTTT.

The count of this clone is one. The J gene is TRBJ1-6, the V gene TRBV5-8; D gene uncertain. The CDR3 totals 15 residues. Looked up from germline, CDR1 is SGHTS and CDR2 is YDEGEE. V was pared by 4 bases and J by 1 base, with 9 bases between. DNA of the CDR3: TGTGCCAGCAGCGCCTCGGTGTCCTATAATTCACCCCTCCACTTT. As protein: CASSASVSYNSPLHF.

This sequence joins TRBV6-5 and TRBJ2-7, with TRBD1 matching over 7 bases. This CDR3 spans 14 amino acids. J gave up 0 bases and V 7 bases, and 6 bases lay outside the gene matches. CDR1 and CDR2 from the germline V gene are MNHEY and SVGAGI. As DNA, the CDR3 is TGTGCCAGCACTAAGGACAGGCCCTCCTACGAGCAGTACTTC. Translation: CASTKDRPSYEQYF.

This clone showed up just a few times. The chain carries TRBV19 and TRBJ1-5, with D unclear. Germline V CDR1 and CDR2: LNHDA, SQIVND (reference sequence). V was pared by 4 bases and J by 0 bases, with 7 bases between. The CDR3 consists of 14 residues. The CDR3 sequence: CASSKLDSNQPQHF. In DNA form, the CDR3 reads TGTGCCAGTAGTAAACTTGATAGCAATCAGCCCCAGCATTTT.

The chain couples TRBV3-1 (or the pseudogene TRBV3-2) to TRBJ1-1; D ambiguous. Germline CDR1 reads LGHDT; CDR2 reads YNNKEL (reference sequence). The CDR3 loop spans 15 amino acids. V shed 2 bases and J shed 1 base, with 11 bases lying between them. DNA for the CDR3: TGTGCCAGCAGCCAACTCCAAGCTGGGAACACTGAAGCTTTCTTT. Translating it yields CASSQLQAGNTEAFF.

V and J are TRBV28 and TRBJ2-2, with 10 positions matching TRBD2. The CDR3 extends over 14 amino acids. Germline V lookup: CDR1 MDHEN, CDR2 SYDVKM. Losses at the gene ends were 8 bases for V and 5 bases for J; bases not matched to a gene: 5. The CDR3 spells CASVSGGGTGELFF. The CDR3 DNA follows: TGTGCCAGCGTCAGCGGGGGGGGAACCGGGGAGCTGTTTTTT.

V is TRBV30 and J is TRBJ1-1; 8 bases are a match to TRBD1. The V gene's germline CDR1 is GTSNPN and CDR2 SVGIG (reference sequence). V trimming: 2 bases; J trimming: 7 bases; junction bases outside the gene matches: 3. This CDR3 comprises 12 residues. CDR3 in amino acids: CAWSLTGGEAFF. The CDR3 coding sequence is TGTGCCTGGAGTCTAACAGGGGGTGAAGCTTTCTTT. The full variable domain, completed using reference TRBV30 and TRBJ1-1, is SQTIHQWPATLVQPVGSPLSLECTVEGTSNPNLYWYRQAAGRGLQLLFYSVGIGQISSEVPQNLSASRPQDRQFILSSKKLLLSDSGFYLCAWSLTGGEAFFGQGTRLTVV.